This passage covers 29 T cell receptor beta chains from one sample sequenced in a study of T cells in narcolepsy. Sequencing was performed with immunoSEQ multiplex PCR; in TCRdb, only in-frame clones are kept and a portion is missing. The sample lists about 32,000 clones, 79% occurring once. The sequencing sample was made of CD45RA- memory CD4+ T cells from PBMCs. These receptor sequences come from a human donor with narcolepsy.

The CDR3 protein is CASRPRVAGNTIYF. DNA of the CDR3: TGTGCCAGCAGGCCGAGGGTTGCAGGAAACACCATATATTTT. The genes are TRBV6-6 and TRBJ1-3; D remains ambiguous. The CDR3 extends over 14 amino acids. Trimming took off 6 bases at V and 4 bases at J, with 13 bases between the two ends. Germline V gene sequence: CDR1 MNHNY, CDR2 SVGAGI (reference sequence).

V usage is TRBV5-5 and J usage is TRBJ2-3; 7 bases map to TRBD2. This CDR3 comprises 15 residues. The trim removed 0 bases at V and 0 bases at J, leaving 1 base unmatched. CDR1 is SGHKS and CDR2 is YYEKEE in the germline V gene (reference sequence). The CDR3 nucleotides read TGTGCCAGCAGCTTGGTTAGCGGGAGCACAGATACGCAGTATTTT. This translates into CASSLVSGSTDTQYF.

The genes are TRBV10-3 and TRBJ2-5, with D perhaps being TRBD1 or TRBD2 (5 bases each). Trimming took off 3 bases at V and 1 base at J, with 6 bases between the two ends. CDR1 ENHRY and CDR2 SYGVKD come from the germline V gene. CDR3 size: 13 residues. In DNA, the CDR3 is TGTGCCATCAGTGACGGGACCCAAGAGACCCAGTACTTC. Translating gives CAISDGTQETQYF.

This clone was counted only a few times. This sequence joins TRBV5-4 and TRBJ1-1, with 9 bases matching TRBD1. This CDR3 is 16 amino acids long. Germline assignment: CDR1 SGHNT and CDR2 YYREEE (reference sequence). V was clipped by 3 bases and J by 1 base; unmatched bases: 7. The CDR3 loop reads CASSWLGQGSNTEAFF. CDR3 coding DNA: TGTGCCAGCAGCTGGCTGGGACAGGGATCGAACACTGAAGCTTTCTTT. The entire variable domain, with the rest obtained from reference TRBV5-4 and TRBJ1-1, is as follows: ETGVTQSPTHLIKTRGQQVTLRCSSQSGHNTVSWYQQALGQGPQFIFQYYREEENGRGNFPPRFSGLQFPNYSSELNVNALELDDSALYLCASSWLGQGSNTEAFFGQGTRLTVV.

This clone showed up just once. The rearrangement uses TRBV7-2 and TRBJ2-5; D assignment may be TRBD1 or TRBD2 (5 bases each). The CDR3 length is 14 residues. Trimming removed 1 base at V and 11 bases at J, with 17 bases between. In germline, CDR1 is SGHTA, CDR2 FQGNSA. CDR3 DNA: TGTGCCAGCAGCTTAGGAGTAGCCCTAGGGGAGCAGTACTTC. Amino acid sequence: CASSLGVALGEQYF.

The CDR3 DNA is TGTGCCAGCTCACCAGGTCCACAGGACTACGAGCAGTACTTC. Its translation: CASSPGPQDYEQYF. The J gene is TRBJ2-7, the V gene TRBV18, with D possibly being TRBD1 (5 bases). The germline gives CDR1 KGHSH, CDR2 LQKENI. V lost 2 bases to trimming and J lost 3 bases, with 11 bases between them. The CDR3 is made up of 14 amino acids.

This clone was observed once. The chain couples TRBV19 to TRBJ1-2; TRBD1 is a possible D gene (6 bases). The V gene lost 1 base and the J gene lost 3 bases, with 18 bases spanning the gap. Looked up from germline, CDR1 is LNHDA and CDR2 is SQIVND (reference sequence). The CDR3 is made up of 17 amino acids. CDR3 nucleotide sequence: TGTGCCAGTAGTATAGTGGAGGGGGTCGGGGCTGACTATGGCTACACCTTC. This gives the protein CASSIVEGVGADYGYTF.

In this sample, this clone turned up a few times. The chain couples TRBV5-1 to TRBJ2-1; 8 bases agree with TRBD2. Per the germline V gene, CDR1 is SGHRS and CDR2 is YFSETQ. J lost 0 bases, V lost 3 bases, and 5 bases had no gene match. This CDR3 region has 16 residues. CDR3: CASSSGGDASYNEQFF. The CDR3 DNA reads as TGCGCCAGCAGCTCCGGGGGGGACGCCTCCTACAATGAGCAGTTCTTC. Full variable domain (outside the CDR3, taken from reference TRBV5-1 and TRBJ2-1): KAGVTQTPRYLIKTRGQQVTLSCSPISGHRSVSWYQQTPGQGLQFLFEYFSETQRNKGNFPGRFSGRQFSNSRSEMNVSTLELGDSALYLCASSSGGDASYNEQFFGPGTRLTVL.

J is TRBJ2-3 and V is TRBV2; 7 positions match TRBD2. Germline CDR1 is SNHLY and CDR2 is FYNNEI. This CDR3 is 13 amino acids long. Trimming cost V 8 bases and J 5 bases; bases outside gene matches: 7. The DNA for the CDR3 is TGTGCCAGCCGGGGAGGGGAGAGAGATACGCAGTATTTT. Its translation is CASRGGERDTQYF.

The chain uses TRBV6-6 and TRBJ2-7; D is possibly TRBD2 (6 bases). V dropped 6 bases and J dropped 5 bases, with 14 bases sitting between them. Germline lookup yields CDR1 MNHNY and CDR2 SVGAGI (reference sequence). This CDR3 is 13 amino acids long. CDR3 bases: TGTGCCAGCAGAGGGACTCGCCCCGACGAGCAGTACTTC. It yields the protein CASRGTRPDEQYF.

This rearrangement joins TRBV27 to TRBJ1-6, with 9 bases fitting TRBD1. This CDR3 contains 13 residues. V was pared by 8 bases and J by 4 bases, with 0 bases of the junction left unmatched. Germline values: CDR1 MNHEY, CDR2 SMNVEV (reference sequence). In DNA form, the CDR3 reads TGTGCCAGCGGACAGGGGTATAATTCACCCCTCCACTTT. Translating gives CASGQGYNSPLHF.

The V call is TRBV18, the J call TRBJ1-5; D not resolved. In germline, CDR1 is KGHSH, CDR2 LQKENI. Between the trimmed V and J ends, which lost 3 bases and 5 bases, there was a span of 8 bases. The CDR3 has 13 amino acids. The CDR3 coding sequence is TGTGCCAGCTCACCCCAGACTGATCAGCCCCAGCATTTT. This encodes CASSPQTDQPQHF.

This clone appeared a single time. This chain joins TRBV6-5 and TRBJ1-2, with 10 positions matching TRBD1. V trimming: 5 bases; J trimming: 3 bases; junction bases outside the gene matches: 6. Germline V CDR1 and CDR2: MNHEY, SVGAGI. There are 15 residues in the CDR3. The CDR3 protein is CASSPGQGSHYGYTF. CDR3 nucleotide sequence: TGTGCCAGCAGTCCGGGACAGGGGTCCCACTATGGCTACACCTTC.

In DNA form, the CDR3 reads TGTGCCAGCAGCTTAGCGGGGGGACTAGCGGGAGGGTACGAGCAGTACTTC. Protein sequence: CASSLAGGLAGGYEQYF. V is TRBV7-9 and J is TRBJ2-7; 16 bases line up with TRBD2. Germline CDR1 reads SEHNR; CDR2 reads FQNEAQ (reference sequence). The CDR3 loop spans 17 amino acids. Germline trimming cut 0 bases from V and 4 bases from J; bases unmatched to any gene: 3. Full variable domain (remainder filled in from reference TRBV7-9 and TRBJ2-7): DTGVSQNPRHKITKRGQNVTFRCDPISEHNRLYWYRQTLGQGPEFLTYFQNEAQLEKSRLLSDRFSAERPKGSFSTLEIQRTEQGDSAMYLCASSLAGGLAGGYEQYFGPGTRLTVT.

A remark on this clone: The sample contains more than one DNA sequence encoding this CDR3. This chain connects TRBV7-3 to TRBJ1-1; D possibly corresponds to TRBD1 (6 bases). This CDR3 contains 13 residues. V gave up 3 bases and J gave up 1 base, with 6 bases separating them. Looked up from germline, CDR1 is SGHTA and CDR2 is FQGTGA. The CDR3 loop reads CASSLGANTEAFF. The CDR3, as DNA: TGTGCCAGCAGCTTGGGGGCGAACACTGAAGCTTTCTTT. The full variable domain, rest sourced from reference TRBV7-3 and TRBJ1-1, is GAGVSQTPSNKVTEKGKYVELRCDPISGHTALYWYRQSLGQGPEFLIYFQGTGAADDSGLPNDRFFAVRPEGSVSTLKIQRTERGDSAVYLCASSLGANTEAFFGQGTRLTVV.

The chain joins TRBV5-6 to TRBJ2-2; 9 nucleotides match TRBD1. The CDR3 is made up of 16 amino acids. Germline CDR1 and CDR2: SGHDT and YYEEEE. Germline trimming cut 3 bases from V and 2 bases from J; bases unmatched to any gene: 5. CDR3 nucleotide sequence: TGTGCCAGCAGCTCAACGGGACAGGGTAACACCGGGGAGCTGTTTTTT. Encoded protein: CASSSTGQGNTGELFF.

This clone was seen more than once but under ten times. The chain carries TRBV6-5 and TRBJ2-1; D gene ambiguous. Per the germline V gene, CDR1 is MNHEY and CDR2 is SVGAGI. The CDR3 spans 12 residues. Trimming took off 6 bases at V and 1 base at J, with 4 bases between the two ends. DNA of the CDR3: TGTGCCAGCAGGGAGTCCTACAATGAGCAGTTCTTC. Amino acids: CASRESYNEQFF.

This clone has a single count. The rearrangement links TRBV4-1 to TRBJ1-2; D unclear. Looked up from germline, CDR1 is MGHRA and CDR2 is YSYEKL. V lost 0 bases and J 8 bases, leaving 10 bases between the germline ends. CDR3 length: 13 amino acids. The CDR3 region is CASSQEISGGYTF. CDR3 DNA: TGCGCCAGCAGCCAAGAAATATCGGGGGGCTACACCTTC.

The chain combines TRBV6-5 with TRBJ2-7; the D is unclear. Germline V gene lookup returns CDR1 MNHEY and CDR2 SVGAGI. This CDR3 spans 12 amino acids. V gave up 5 bases and J gave up 7 bases, with 12 bases separating them. The CDR3 sequence is CASSPPFLEQYF. CDR3 nucleotide sequence: TGTGCCAGCAGTCCCCCTTTTTTGGAGCAGTACTTC.

The rearrangement links TRBV11-2 to TRBJ2-7; D unclear. There are 11 residues in the CDR3. V gave up 3 bases and J gave up 6 bases, with 6 bases separating them. Germline CDR1 reads SGHAT; CDR2 reads FQNNGV. This CDR3 is CASSFGLEQYF. CDR3 in DNA: TGTGCCAGCAGCTTCGGTCTCGAGCAGTACTTC. Filled out from reference TRBV11-2 and TRBJ2-7, the complete variable domain reads EAGVAQSPRYKIIEKRQSVAFWCNPISGHATLYWYQQILGQGPKLLIQFQNNGVVDDSQLPKDRFSAERLKGVDSTLKIQPAKLEDSAVYLCASSFGLEQYFGPGTRLTVT.

V gene TRBV19 combines with J gene TRBJ1-2, with a weak D call TRBD1 (5 bases). Germline V gives CDR1 LNHDA, CDR2 SQIVND (reference sequence). This CDR3 spans 15 amino acids. V dropped 7 bases and J dropped 2 bases, with 17 bases sitting between them. The CDR3 protein is CASKGWIVGNYGYTF. The CDR3 coding sequence is TGTGCCAGTAAGGGGTGGATTGTGGGGAACTATGGCTACACCTTC.

A few counts support this clone. V and J are TRBV5-5 and TRBJ2-1; the match to TRBD2 covers 9 bases. V lost 5 bases and J lost 6; bases outside the gene matches: 12. The CDR3 contains 16 residues. Germline V gives CDR1 SGHKS, CDR2 YYEKEE (reference sequence). The chain's CDR3 is CASSGGRALGGNEQFF. The CDR3 nucleotides are TGTGCCAGCAGTGGCGGGAGGGCCCTCGGGGGCAATGAGCAGTTCTTC.

The gene calls are TRBV9 and TRBJ2-3; 8 nucleotides line up with TRBD1. The germline gives CDR1 SGDLS, CDR2 YYNGEE. The CDR3 sequence is 22 residues long. J was trimmed by 2 bases and V by 3 bases; bases with no gene match: 26. This chain's CDR3 is CASSAPSRTGRLGGGFTDTQYF. The DNA for the CDR3 is TGTGCCAGCAGCGCCCCCTCTCGGACAGGGCGTCTCGGGGGAGGCTTCACAGATACGCAGTATTTT.

This clone was recorded a few times. This chain connects TRBV27 to TRBJ1-3; tentatively, D is TRBD1 (5 bases). CDR1 is MNHEY and CDR2 is SMNVEV in the germline V gene (reference sequence). V was pared by 5 bases and J by 7 bases, with 18 bases between. The CDR3 runs to 15 residues. In nucleotides, the CDR3 is TGTGCCAGCAGTCGGGACTCACTGCCCGCGAACACCATATATTTT. Translated, it gives CASSRDSLPANTIYF.

The CDR3 region has the DNA TGCGCCAGCAGCTCCACCCTTGGGACAGGGGGCTACGAGCAGTACTTC. Translation gives CASSSTLGTGGYEQYF. The chain carries TRBV5-1 and TRBJ2-7; 11 nucleotides match TRBD1. The CDR3 runs to 16 residues. The trim removed 3 bases at V and 3 bases at J, leaving 8 bases unmatched. The V gene's germline CDR1 is SGHRS and CDR2 YFSETQ.

The rearrangement joins TRBV5-1 to TRBJ2-2, with D unresolved. Germline V lookup: CDR1 SGHRS, CDR2 YFSETQ. The CDR3 loop spans 15 amino acids. Trimming removed 4 bases at V and 0 bases at J, with 10 bases between. In nucleotides, the CDR3 is TGCGCCAGCAGCCCGTCCGTAGCGAACACCGGGGAGCTGTTTTTT. This translates into CASSPSVANTGELFF.

The CDR3 sequence: CASSPIRASGPGNEQFF. For the CDR3, the DNA is TGTGCCAGCAGTCCAATAAGGGCTAGCGGGCCAGGAAATGAGCAGTTCTTC. This chain uses TRBV28 with TRBJ2-1; 8 nucleotides agree with TRBD2. The ends lost 5 bases at V and 7 bases at J; junction bases unmatched: 16. Germline CDR1 is MDHEN and CDR2 is SYDVKM. This CDR3 is 17 amino acids long.

The chain has TRBV11-3 and TRBJ2-7; perhaps TRBD2 as D (5 bases). With 1 base removed from V and 0 bases from J, the gap between germline ends came to 10 bases. The CDR3 contains 15 residues. CDR1 SGHNT and CDR2 YENEEA come from the germline V gene. For the CDR3, the DNA is TGTGCCAGCAGCTTAGTTATAGGGAGCTCCTACGAGCAGTACTTC. Translated, it gives CASSLVIGSSYEQYF.

The genes are TRBV7-3 and TRBJ1-6; TRBD1 might be the D (5 bases). This CDR3 has 14 residues. The germline V gene has CDR1 SGHTA and CDR2 FQGTGA. Deletions cut 2 bases from V and 7 bases from J, with 9 bases between. The CDR3 DNA is TGTGCCAGCAGCTTAGGGACTGCAAATTCACCCCTCCACTTT. Its protein product is CASSLGTANSPLHF.